Each of the 4 T cell receptor beta chains below was sequenced from the same sample in a study of type 1 and type 2 diabetes patients. Genomic DNA was the PCR template. The TCR beta CDR3 region was amplified using 30 forward and 13 reverse primers. One entry per CDR3 protein results from TCRdb running MiXCR on the multiplex PCR reads. The sample gives about 270,000 distinct CDR3 sequences, roughly 48% of which show up once; approximately 13% is in the top ten. Sequenced sample: peripheral blood mononuclear cells (PBMCs). These TCRs come from a man younger than 35 with type 2 diabetes.

The rearrangement uses TRBV14 and TRBJ1-1; 7 bases map to TRBD1. The CDR3 sequence is 15 residues long. Germline V gene sequence: CDR1 SGHDN, CDR2 FVKESK. Trimming removed 1 base from V and 5 bases from J; junction bases left unmatched: 7. Here the CDR3 reads CASSQGTGVGTEAFF. CDR3 in DNA: TGTGCCAGCAGCCAAGGAACAGGGGTAGGGACTGAAGCTTTCTTT. The full variable domain, completed using reference TRBV14 and TRBJ1-1, is EAGVTQFPSHSVIEKGQTVTLRCDPISGHDNLYWYRRVMGKEIKFLLHFVKESKQDESGMPNNRFLAERTGGTYSTLKVQPAELEDSGVYFCASSQGTGVGTEAFFGQGTRLTVV.

Note on this clonotype: An end of the junction does not agree with germline; a read error may underlie this. This sequence joins TRBV28 and TRBJ2-1, with D tentatively TRBD1 (5 bases). Germline-derived CDR1 and CDR2 are MDHEN and SYDVKM. CDR3 length: 14 amino acids. The CDR3 loop is CASRLTAAYNEQLF. The CDR3 DNA follows: TGTGCCAGCAGACTGACAGCTGCCTACAATGAGCAGCTCTTC.

The rearrangement links TRBV4-1 to TRBJ1-6; D unclear. CDR3 size: 14 residues. V was trimmed by 2 bases and J by 7 bases, leaving 9 bases between them. CDR1 MGHRA and CDR2 YSYEKL come from the germline V gene. The CDR3 region is CASSQTRVNSPLHF. DNA of the CDR3: TGCGCCAGCAGCCAAACGAGGGTGAATTCACCCCTCCACTTT.

This clonotype is a singleton in its sample. V and J are TRBV2 and TRBJ1-1, with D possibly being TRBD1 (6 bases). Trimming took 5 bases from V and 4 from J, leaving 14 bases between them. The CDR3 is 14 amino acids. CDR1 and CDR2 from the germline V gene are SNHLY and FYNNEI. CDR3 in DNA: TGTGCCAGCAGTTTATCAGGGGTCACCACTGAAGCTTTCTTT. It translates to CASSLSGVTTEAFF.